The TCR beta chain under discussion was sequenced for a study of post-analysis software for immune sequencing data (dated by TCRdb to the mid-2010s). For the study in its entirety: Disease courses on record covered relapsing-remitting, secondary progressive and progressive-relapsing multiple sclerosis, though some patients had no subtype annotation. Patient repertoires were compared against about twelve previously published healthy control repertoires from donors aged 6 to 25 years. A subset of samples was prepared in parallel using single-end sample barcoding, then pooled and co-amplified after Illumina adapter ligation. What the authors observed across the whole study: The control group was slightly older than the multiple sclerosis patient group. Patients showed significantly higher frequencies than controls for roughly 5 TRBV segments, among them TRBV5-6, TRBV5-1 and TRBV20-1. Compared with controls, multiple sclerosis patients had significantly lower normalized Chao1 diversity, a finding suggesting substantial peripheral T-cell clonal expansion. Strong co-clustering of samples prepared in the same batch was shown by direct clustering with F measure, prompting a batch-effect correction.

From cysteine to phenylalanine, the CDR3 is 14 amino acids long. The CDR3 DNA has 42 bases and is translated from base 1. The V and J ends are trimmed by 1 base and 5 bases, leaving 11 bases between them. According to the germline V gene, CDR1 reads MGHRA and CDR2 reads YSYEKL. This clonotype turned up a few times. The target of this receptor is not known. Per-base quality was not reported, and no clone a single base away is much larger than it. TCR beta repertoires were profiled from peripheral blood of roughly 13 young patients with multiple sclerosis to demonstrate the VDJtools post-analysis software. The patients with multiple sclerosis were children and adolescents between 6 and 15 years of age. The library was prepared using PCR. Reads for this sample came from an Illumina HiSeq 2500. To reduce PCR and sequencing biases, unique molecular identifiers were incorporated into the TCR beta cDNA libraries. Some 500,000 cDNA molecules were obtained for every 1 to 10 million input T cells, so each molecule roughly corresponded to one T cell. The patient libraries were prepared and sequenced with the same protocol used for the earlier healthy control dataset. Samples belonging to the same batch were prepared together, multiplexed and sequenced on a shared HiSeq lane. As for the authors' bioinformatics: Raw barcoded reads were processed with MIGEC, discarding single-read molecular identifier groups before consensus assembly and CDR3 extraction. Clonotype tables were post-analysed with VDJtools, normalizing diversity by down-sampling all datasets to the smallest sample size. To correct batch-related cross-sample contamination, repertoire overlap clustering matched CDR3 amino acid sequences but not nucleotide sequences. TCRdb cleaned the public reads at Q25 with fastp, built clones with MiXCR and kept in-frame beta chains. A single entry per CDR3 protein holds the most common genes and DNA from its merged rows. These V and J calls derive from TCRdb rather than the authors' analysis. Counted in this sample were about 540,000 distinct CDR3 sequences; around a third of them appeared once. The top ten hold approximately 6% of the sample.

The material sequenced was blood. The TCR was taken from a girl aged 2-17 years with multiple sclerosis. The chain couples TRBV4-1 to TRBJ2-5; the D gene assignment is ambiguous. The CDR3 here reads CASSQVLYFETQYF. The bases read TGCGCCAGCAGCCAAGTATTGTATTTCGAGACCCAGTACTTC.